Listed below are T cell receptor beta chains from one sample, sequenced in a study of T cells in tumors and immune-related adverse events. The assay was immunoSEQ multiplex PCR, and TCRdb's table has in-frame clones only and misses some. This repertoire shows 5,100 or so clones, about 65% found once; its top ten account for around 6%. Sample: gut tissue, taken from a patient treated with anti-PD-1 therapy. The receptors were sampled from a female donor with metastatic renal cell carcinoma. The CDR3 runs from the conserved cysteine through the conserved F or W. Fields, in order: V gene, J gene, CDR3 protein.

>TRBV7-2|TRBJ2-5
CASSVRQGPKETQYF
>TRBV11-3|TRBJ2-1
CASMLRGAIFSGTNEQFF
>TRBV11-2|TRBJ2-2
CASSDAGTIRGKLFF
>TRBV6-6|TRBJ2-7
CASSNRDRRSYEQYF
>TRBV29-1|TRBJ1-1
CSVDLTGGPEAFF
>TRBV10-3|TRBJ1-5
CASKGQGGQPQHF
>TRBV11-3|TRBJ2-2
CASSPLPGELFF
>TRBV6-6|TRBJ1-1
CASSPMTGNIREAFF
>TRBV2|TRBJ2-7
CASSQTSGSIYEQYF
>TRBV19|TRBJ2-5
CASSDREGETQYF
>TRBV30|TRBJ1-2
CAWTITSSYGYTF
>TRBV5-1|TRBJ2-5
CASSARVSEQETQYF
>TRBV7-2|TRBJ2-2
CASTALGGVSGELFF
>TRBV5-4|TRBJ2-3
CASTPRDRGPDTQYF
>TRBV28|TRBJ1-4
CASRQNVEKLFF
>TRBV2|TRBJ2-2
CASSEQAATGELFF
>TRBV9|TRBJ2-3
CASSTTSGGAMLRQYF
>TRBV6-5|TRBJ2-3
CASSRGTPSTDTQYF
>TRBV28|TRBJ1-5
CATLEGEYNQPQHF
>TRBV29-1|TRBJ2-3
CSVVRGTSRTDTQYF
>TRBV11-2|TRBJ2-7
CASSLAGTGGYEQYF
>TRBV4-1|TRBJ2-5
CASSQSGAGGRETQYF
>TRBV19|TRBJ1-5
CASILRGSDQPQHF
>TRBV12-5|TRBJ2-5
CASGIQETQYF
>TRBV6-1|TRBJ2-2
CASNLESTGELFF
>TRBV6-6|TRBJ1-2
CASSPGRNYGYTF
>TRBV15|TRBJ2-2
CATSSLYRGNTGELFF
>TRBV28|TRBJ2-7
CASSFSGRTSYEQYF
>TRBV18|TRBJ1-4
CASSPVEAEKLFF
>TRBV27|TRBJ2-3
CASRTITDTQYF
>TRBV11-2|TRBJ2-7
CASSLGAQTEQYF
>TRBV5-1|TRBJ1-3
CASSRDRFSGNTIYF
>TRBV7-8|TRBJ1-5
CASSVLPGRPQHF
>TRBV9|TRBJ1-2
CASSVGNRYYGYTF
>TRBV19|TRBJ1-1
CASSIPGVNTEAFF
>TRBV5-4|TRBJ2-7
CASSLGVGSGTYEQYF